A single sample is the source of the 27 T cell receptor beta chains below, sequenced in a study of shared clonotypes between healthy human individuals. The table came from immunoSEQ multiplex PCR; TCRdb's copy has only in-frame clones and leaves some out. The sample yields about 490,000 clones, around 78% seen once. The material sequenced was PBMCs. The receptors shown here come from a middle-aged woman in good health. Some clones in this sample may be carry-over from other donors' samples.

CDR3 region: CASSIRRFKNTEAFF. CDR3 coding DNA: TGTGCCAGTAGTATTAGGCGGTTTAAGAACACTGAAGCTTTCTTT. The chain uses TRBV19 and TRBJ1-1; D is unresolved. Germline V gives CDR1 LNHDA, CDR2 SQIVND (reference sequence). The length of the CDR3 is 15 residues. The V end was cut by 3 bases, the J end by 1 base, with 12 bases between.

V and J are TRBV28 and TRBJ2-7; D is perhaps TRBD1 (6 bases). V lost 5 bases and J 0 bases, leaving 14 bases between the germline ends. This CDR3 spans 15 amino acids. Germline V CDR1 and CDR2: MDHEN, SYDVKM. The DNA of the CDR3 is TGTGCCAGCAGTCTCCAGGGGTCGAGCTCCTACGAGCAGTACTTC. Its protein is CASSLQGSSSYEQYF.

This clone was detected only a few times. The rearrangement uses TRBV14 and TRBJ1-3; D remains ambiguous. This CDR3 contains 14 residues. Per the germline V gene, CDR1 is SGHDN and CDR2 is FVKESK. The ends were cut back, 4 bases at V and 7 bases at J, with 14 bases in the middle. CDR3: CASSPLSVVNTIYF. The CDR3 nucleotides read TGTGCCAGCAGCCCGCTCTCCGTAGTGAACACCATATATTTT.

The chain links TRBV10-3 to TRBJ2-1; 9 bases fit TRBD2. The CDR3 extends over 15 amino acids. Germline assignment: CDR1 ENHRY and CDR2 SYGVKD. Unmatched junction bases numbered 3, after V lost 2 bases and J lost 4 bases. The CDR3 reads CAISERLAEYNEQFF. Written as DNA, the CDR3 is TGTGCCATCAGTGAGAGACTAGCGGAGTACAATGAGCAGTTCTTC.

For this clone: At the DNA level, this CDR3 is encoded by other sequences in the same sample as well. This chain uses TRBV11-1 with TRBJ2-7; TRBD2 matches at 12 bases. The ends lost 3 bases at V and 6 bases at J; junction bases unmatched: 6. There are 15 residues in the CDR3. Per the germline V gene, CDR1 is SGHAT and CDR2 is FQDESV (reference sequence). CDR3 residues: CASSFGGLAGSEQYF. The CDR3 DNA reads TGTGCCAGCAGCTTTGGAGGACTAGCGGGAAGCGAGCAGTACTTC.

The chain combines TRBV12-5 with TRBJ1-2, with D tentatively TRBD1 (6 bases). The CDR3 sequence is 12 residues long. Germline assignment: CDR1 LGHNT and CDR2 FRNRAP. V was clipped by 8 bases and J by 3 bases, with 10 bases between them. DNA of the CDR3: TGTGCTAGTTCGAGGGGGGACTATGGCTACACCTTC. Translation: CASSRGDYGYTF.

The chain links TRBV28 to TRBJ1-5, with 7 bases aligning to TRBD1. The CDR3 is 16 amino acids. With V trimmed by 2 bases and J by 7 bases, 11 bases remained unmatched. Germline V gene data show CDR1 as MDHEN and CDR2 as SYDVKM. The CDR3 is CASSLNAGTVNQPQHF. The CDR3 DNA is TGTGCCAGCAGTTTAAATGCCGGGACAGTTAACCAGCCCCAGCATTTT.

V gene TRBV6-1 combines with J gene TRBJ1-4; D is uncertain. In germline, CDR1 is MNHNS, CDR2 SASEGT. V was shortened by 9 bases and J by 8 bases, with 19 bases between the two germline ends. The CDR3 extends over 14 amino acids. This CDR3 is CASVKYVGDEKLFF. The CDR3 nucleotides are TGTGCCAGTGTAAAATACGTGGGAGACGAAAAACTGTTTTTT.

This chain connects TRBV19 to TRBJ2-1; TRBD2 agrees at 10 bases. The germline CDR1 and CDR2 sequences are LNHDA and SQIVND (reference sequence). Trimming took 5 bases from V and 6 from J; bases not matched to a gene: 4. This CDR3 spans 14 amino acids. This CDR3 reads CASSPVAGGNEQFF. CDR3 DNA: TGTGCCAGTAGTCCTGTAGCGGGAGGCAATGAGCAGTTCTTC.

The chain couples TRBV5-1 to TRBJ2-7; 8 bases align to TRBD2. V shed 5 bases, J shed 4 bases, and the junction held 5 bases outside the gene matches. CDR1 is SGHRS, CDR2 YFSETQ, per germline. CDR3 length: 13 residues. CDR3 sequence reads: CASRVSGSYEQYF. The CDR3, as DNA: TGCGCCAGCAGGGTAAGCGGGAGTTACGAGCAGTACTTC.

This chain links TRBV6-5 with TRBJ1-2, with TRBD1 as a possible D gene (5 bases). CDR3 length: 13 amino acids. The germline CDR1 and CDR2 sequences are MNHEY and SVGAGI. The V and J ends lost 6 bases and 2 bases respectively, with 10 bases between them. The chain's CDR3 is CASRKTENYGYTF. CDR3 nucleotides: TGTGCCAGCAGAAAGACAGAGAACTATGGCTACACCTTC.

The table lists this clone with a few counts. This chain links TRBV2 with TRBJ2-7; 10 bases are shared with TRBD2. V gave up 7 bases and J gave up 0 bases; unmatched junction bases: 3. Looked up from germline, CDR1 is SNHLY and CDR2 is FYNNEI. The CDR3 sequence is 14 residues long. This CDR3 is CASTASGSSYEQYF. The CDR3 DNA reads as TGTGCCAGCACGGCTAGCGGGAGCTCCTACGAGCAGTACTTC. Complete variable domain (other parts from reference TRBV2 and TRBJ2-7): EPEVTQTPSHQVTQMGQEVILRCVPISNHLYFYWYRQILGQKVEFLVSFYNNEISEKSEIFDDQFSVERPDGSNFTLKIRSTKLEDSAMYFCASTASGSSYEQYFGPGTRLTVT.

The CDR3, as DNA: TGTGCCAGCTCCCCGCAGGGGGGGCTGGTAGAGCAGTACTTC. Protein sequence: CASSPQGGLVEQYF. The chain is built from TRBV18 and TRBJ2-7, with D perhaps TRBD1 or TRBD2 (7 bases each). This CDR3 region has 14 residues. Germline V gene sequence: CDR1 KGHSH, CDR2 LQKENI. V gave up 6 bases and J gave up 7 bases, with 19 bases separating them.

This clone was seen just once. The chain combines TRBV29-1 with TRBJ2-5; D tentatively reads TRBD1 or TRBD2 (5 bases each). V was pared by 1 base and J by 1 base, with 19 bases between. CDR1 is SQVTM, CDR2 ANQGSEA, per germline. CDR3 length: 17 amino acids. CDR3 in DNA: TGCAGCGTTGAAGTACACTCGAGGGACCCGAGCCAAGAGACCCAGTACTTC. Residues: CSVEVHSRDPSQETQYF.

The chain couples TRBV28 to TRBJ1-1, with D tentatively TRBD1 (6 bases). V was clipped by 6 bases and J by 0 bases, with 17 bases between them. CDR1 is MDHEN, CDR2 SYDVKM, per germline. The CDR3 totals 16 residues. In nucleotides, the CDR3 is TGTGCCAGCAGCCCTTTATCCGGGACAATGAACACTGAAGCTTTCTTT. It specifies CASSPLSGTMNTEAFF.

The V and J genes are TRBV18 and TRBJ1-4; TRBD1 matches 7 bases. Germline CDR1 is KGHSH and CDR2 is LQKENI. The CDR3 has 15 residues. Trimming took 3 bases from V and 7 from J; bases not matched to a gene: 8. CDR3 nucleotide sequence: TGTGCCAGCTCACCCAGGTCAGGGGGGACTGAAAAACTGTTTTTT. Amino acids: CASSPRSGGTEKLFF.

V and J are TRBV4-1 and TRBJ1-2, with D perhaps matching TRBD1 (6 bases). This CDR3 contains 14 residues. CDR1 is MGHRA, CDR2 YSYEKL, per germline. The V end was cut by 3 bases, the J end by 7 bases, with 15 bases between. The chain's CDR3 is CASSQRGGAGGYTF. As DNA, the CDR3 is TGCGCCAGCAGCCAGCGGGGGGGCGCAGGTGGCTACACCTTC.

The chain carries TRBV7-6 and TRBJ2-1, with 7 bases fitting TRBD1. Per the germline V gene, CDR1 is SGHVS and CDR2 is FNYEAQ. This CDR3 region has 14 residues. Trimming at V came to 10 bases and at J to 1 base, leaving 7 bases not matched to a gene. This chain's CDR3 is CATTRQGSYNEQFF. CDR3 sequence (DNA): TGTGCCACGACAAGACAGGGTTCCTACAATGAGCAGTTCTTC.

The chain links TRBV5-4 to TRBJ2-2, with D perhaps TRBD1 (6 bases). The CDR3 is 14 residues long. Trimming took off 0 bases at V and 4 bases at J, with 7 bases between the two ends. Germline-derived CDR1 and CDR2 are SGHNT and YYREEE (reference sequence). As DNA, the CDR3 is TGTGCCAGCAGCTTGGTACAGGGCACCGGGGAGCTGTTTTTT. Residues: CASSLVQGTGELFF.

This chain joins TRBV7-8 and TRBJ2-3; D may be TRBD2 (6 bases). CDR3 size: 16 residues. V shed 7 bases and J shed 1 base, with 18 bases lying between them. Germline V lookup: CDR1 SGHVS, CDR2 FQNEAQ. The CDR3 reads CASNPLPGEGTDTQYF. Written as DNA, the CDR3 is TGTGCCAGCAACCCCCTTCCGGGAGAAGGCACAGATACGCAGTATTTT.

The chain links TRBV5-1 to TRBJ2-7; D gene uncertain. The CDR3 spans 14 residues. CDR1 is SGHRS and CDR2 is YFSETQ in the germline V gene. Trimming removed 4 bases at V and 1 base at J, with 12 bases between. In nucleotides, the CDR3 is TGCGCCAGCAGCGAACCGTCAGGATCCTACGAGCAGTACTTC. Amino acids: CASSEPSGSYEQYF.

The chain combines TRBV20-1 with TRBJ2-3; D is unresolved. CDR1 is DFQATT, CDR2 SNEGSKA, per germline (reference sequence). This CDR3 comprises 10 residues. Here the CDR3 reads CAVLTDTQYF. In DNA, the CDR3 is TGCGCCGTACTTACGGATACGCAGTATTTT.

The chain recombines TRBV7-2 with TRBJ1-1; D call uncertain. Trimming cost V 5 bases and J 4 bases, with 23 bases left between them. The germline CDR1 and CDR2 sequences are SGHTA and FQGNSA. CDR3 length: 17 residues. The CDR3 DNA reads TGTGCCAGCAGCCACACTCCCGGGAACTTTCGTTCCACTGAAGCTTTCTTT. Encoded protein: CASSHTPGNFRSTEAFF.

This chain joins TRBV14 and TRBJ1-1, with no clear D. CDR1 is SGHDN, CDR2 FVKESK, per germline. The CDR3 has 13 amino acids. V lost 4 bases, J lost 2 bases, and 8 bases lay in between. The CDR3 here is CASSLQKNTEAFF. The CDR3 DNA sequence: TGTGCCAGCAGCCTTCAGAAAAACACTGAAGCTTTCTTT.

The chain couples TRBV6-1 to TRBJ2-7; no definite D call. V was pared by 4 bases and J by 2 bases, with 12 bases between. This CDR3 region has 14 residues. Looked up from germline, CDR1 is MNHNS and CDR2 is SASEGT. CDR3 region: CASSATAETYEQYF. CDR3 bases: TGTGCCAGCAGTGCGACGGCAGAAACCTACGAGCAGTACTTC.

This chain connects TRBV18 to TRBJ2-1; TRBD1 is a possible D gene (6 bases). Germline CDR1 is KGHSH and CDR2 is LQKENI. The CDR3 is 15 amino acids. The V gene lost 3 bases and the J gene lost 6 bases, with 15 bases spanning the gap. The CDR3 DNA sequence: TGTGCCAGCTCACCCCGACAGGCACTAGGCAATGAGCAGTTCTTC. It yields the protein CASSPRQALGNEQFF.

V gene TRBV18 combines with J gene TRBJ2-7; TRBD1 or TRBD2 may be the D gene (5 bases each). CDR3 length: 14 amino acids. V lost 2 bases to trimming and J lost 4 bases, with 12 bases between them. The germline V gene has CDR1 KGHSH and CDR2 LQKENI. CDR3 coding DNA: TGTGCCAGCTCACCATTGGGGGAAAGTTACGAGCAGTACTTC. It translates to CASSPLGESYEQYF.